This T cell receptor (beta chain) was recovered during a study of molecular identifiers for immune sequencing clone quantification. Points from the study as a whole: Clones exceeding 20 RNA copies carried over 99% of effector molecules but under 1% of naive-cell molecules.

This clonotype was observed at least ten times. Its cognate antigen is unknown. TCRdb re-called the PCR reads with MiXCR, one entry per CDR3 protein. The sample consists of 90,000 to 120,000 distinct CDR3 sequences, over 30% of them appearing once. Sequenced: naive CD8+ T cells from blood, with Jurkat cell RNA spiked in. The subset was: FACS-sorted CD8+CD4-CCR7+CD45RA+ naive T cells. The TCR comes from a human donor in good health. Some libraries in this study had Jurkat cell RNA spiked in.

CDR3 sequence reads: CASSSDYYEQYF. CDR3 DNA sequence: TGTGCCAGCAGCTCGGACTACTACGAGCAGTACTTC. The chain is built from TRBV7-9 and TRBJ2-7, with D perhaps matching TRBD2 (6 bases). There are 12 residues in the CDR3. The germline CDR1 and CDR2 sequences are SEHNR and FQNEAQ (reference sequence). Trimming stripped 4 bases from V and 3 bases from J, with 7 bases between.